What follows is one T cell receptor beta chain and its context. Its target is unknown. These data belong to a study of shared clonotypes between healthy human individuals. This table comes from immunoSEQ multiplex PCR, and its TCRdb copy is limited to in-frame clones, with some not included. The table includes approximately 720,000 clones, about 91% detected once. CD45RO-negative cells were positively selected for CCR7, leaving out terminally differentiated effector memory CD45RA+ cells. Study-level findings and limits: Rarefaction curves obtained for sorted subsets showed sequencing incomplete despite large depth. The study found about 5% of naive CD4 clonotypes shared across a few donors.

This receptor was identified in a man younger than 45 in good health. Sequenced input: naive CD8+ T cells sorted from blood.

CDR3 sequence: CASSLDRGRREQYF. The CDR3 DNA follows: TGTGCCAGCAGCTTAGATAGGGGGCGACGGGAGCAGTACTTC. This chain connects TRBV11-1 to TRBJ2-7; 7 nucleotides align to TRBD1. V lost 1 base to trimming and J lost 7 bases; unmatched junction nucleotides: 7. The germline gives CDR1 SGHAT, CDR2 FQDESV (reference sequence). This CDR3 is built from 14 residues.